The 22 T cell receptor beta chains below all came from one sample that was sequenced in a study of blood T cell repertoires in COVID-19. This table comes from immunoSEQ multiplex PCR, and its TCRdb copy is limited to in-frame clones, with some not included. The sample lists approximately 320,000 clones; 65% to 90% were seen once. Specimen: peripheral blood. The receptors come from a human donor in a cohort sampled during active COVID-19.

This chain connects TRBV5-5 to TRBJ1-4; the D is unclear. CDR1 is SGHKS and CDR2 is YYEKEE in the germline V gene (reference sequence). The V gene lost 0 bases and the J gene lost 0 bases, with 6 bases spanning the gap. There are 15 residues in the CDR3. For the CDR3, the DNA is TGTGCCAGCAGCTTGGGGTCAGCAACTAATGAAAAACTGTTTTTT. Its translation: CASSLGSATNEKLFF.

V is TRBV24-1 and J is TRBJ1-1; possibly TRBD1 for D (6 bases). This CDR3 comprises 14 residues. With 4 bases removed from V and 1 base from J, the gap between germline ends came to 9 bases. Germline V lookup: CDR1 KGHDR, CDR2 SFDVKD. The CDR3 DNA reads as TGTGCCACCAGTGACAGGGGTCCGAACACTGAAGCTTTCTTT. Protein: CATSDRGPNTEAFF.

This sequence joins TRBV21-1 and TRBJ1-6; the table's TRBD1 call for D was not verified on the DNA. TRBV21-1 represents a pseudogene. The CDR3 is 19 residues long. CDR3 sequence (DNA): TGTGCCAGCACCAAAGACCCCTGTAACAGTTTCTCCTATAATTCACCCCTCCACTTT. Amino acids: CASTKDPCNSFSYNSPLHF.

The chain carries TRBV24-1 and TRBJ1-1; D gene uncertain. Trimming pared 5 bases from V and 4 bases from J, leaving 10 bases between. The germline V gene encodes CDR1 KGHDR and CDR2 SFDVKD. The CDR3 has 13 amino acids. CDR3 sequence reads: CATSGQSGTEAFF. DNA for the CDR3: TGTGCCACCAGTGGTCAATCGGGCACTGAAGCTTTCTTT.

The chain has TRBV30 and TRBJ2-7; perhaps TRBD2 as D (8 bases). Trimming shortened V by 5 bases and J by 1 base, and 24 bases separated the two germline ends. In germline, CDR1 is GTSNPN, CDR2 SVGIG (reference sequence). This CDR3 is 17 amino acids long. The chain's CDR3 is CAWGTGVLAAFSYEQYF. CDR3 DNA: TGTGCCTGGGGAACAGGGGTACTAGCGGCTTTTTCCTACGAGCAGTACTTC.

The chain carries TRBV27 and TRBJ2-7; D might be TRBD1 (6 bases). Trimming took off 3 bases at V and 7 bases at J, with 16 bases between the two ends. The CDR3 spans 14 residues. CDR1 is MNHEY, CDR2 SMNVEV, per germline (reference sequence). The CDR3 region is CASSLGQGTWEQYF. The CDR3 coding sequence is TGTGCCAGCAGTTTGGGGCAGGGGACGTGGGAGCAGTACTTC.

As for this clone: This may be a read error, as it is one base from a much larger clone. Within the sample, other DNA sequences also encode this same CDR3. The rearrangement uses TRBV18 and TRBJ2-2; no firm D call. CDR1 and CDR2 (germline): KGHSH, LQKENI. V was shortened by 6 bases and J by 4 bases, with 6 bases between the two germline ends. This CDR3 region has 12 residues. The CDR3 DNA reads as TGTGCCAGCTCTTCTAGCACCGGGGAGCTGTTTTTT. The encoded protein is CASSSSTGELFF.

The rearrangement links TRBV30 to TRBJ1-6; maybe TRBD1 (5 bases). This CDR3 spans 14 amino acids. CDR1 GTSNPN and CDR2 SVGIG come from the germline V gene (reference sequence). Trimming removed 0 bases from V and 6 bases from J, with 9 bases in between. Here the CDR3 reads CAWSVGQGNSPLHF. CDR3 coding DNA: TGTGCCTGGAGTGTTGGGCAGGGTAATTCACCCCTCCACTTT. The full variable domain, its missing parts supplied by reference TRBV30 and TRBJ1-6, is SQTIHQWPATLVQPVGSPLSLECTVEGTSNPNLYWYRQAAGRGLQLLFYSVGIGQISSEVPQNLSASRPQDRQFILSSKKLLLSDSGFYLCAWSVGQGNSPLHFGNGTRLTVT.

This clone was picked up one time. The V and J genes are TRBV28 and TRBJ2-7; TRBD1 matches at 9 bases. CDR3 length equals 15 residues. Trimming took 6 bases from V and 4 from J; bases not matched to a gene: 10. CDR1 and CDR2 from the germline V gene are MDHEN and SYDVKM. This CDR3 reads CASRTTGTGRYEQYF. The DNA for the CDR3 is TGTGCCAGCAGGACGACCGGGACAGGGAGGTACGAGCAGTACTTC.

This clone was counted ten times or more. The V and J genes are TRBV6-6 and TRBJ2-7, with TRBD2 matching 8 bases. CDR3 size: 16 residues. After removal of 2 bases from V and 2 bases from J, the junction contained 8 bases not matched to a gene. The V gene's germline CDR1 is MNHNY and CDR2 SVGAGI (reference sequence). Here the CDR3 DNA reads TGTGCCAGCAGTTACCCAGCGGGAGTAACGCCCTACGAGCAGTACTTC. Translating it yields CASSYPAGVTPYEQYF.

The genes are TRBV2 and TRBJ1-4; D is unresolved. Germline CDR1 reads SNHLY; CDR2 reads FYNNEI. With 7 bases removed from V and 0 bases from J, the gap between germline ends came to 9 bases. This CDR3 contains 14 residues. Written as DNA, the CDR3 is TGTGCCAGCAACCGGCGGGCAACTAATGAAAAACTGTTTTTT. Translated: CASNRRATNEKLFF.

This chain connects TRBV6-5 to TRBJ1-2; the match to TRBD1 covers 7 bases. The CDR3 is 16 amino acids. Trimming removed 0 bases from V and 6 bases from J; junction bases left unmatched: 10. CDR1 is MNHEY and CDR2 is SVGAGI in the germline V gene. The CDR3 nucleotides read TGTGCCAGCAGTTACTCGAAAAGAGGGCAGGGGGATGGCTACACCTTC. Protein: CASSYSKRGQGDGYTF.

This CDR3 reads CASSPVTGGFEAFF. CDR3 nucleotide sequence: TGCGCCAGCAGCCCCGTGACAGGGGGGTTTGAAGCTTTCTTT. The chain is built from TRBV5-1 and TRBJ1-1; TRBD1 agrees at 9 bases. V dropped 4 bases and J dropped 7; count of bases not matched to a gene: 8. CDR1 and CDR2 (germline): SGHRS, YFSETQ. The CDR3 length is 14 residues.

The chain couples TRBV5-1 to TRBJ2-1; D is possibly TRBD2 (5 bases). In germline, CDR1 is SGHRS, CDR2 YFSETQ. Trimming pared 1 base from V and 0 bases from J, leaving 8 bases between. The length of the CDR3 is 15 residues. The CDR3 DNA sequence: TGCGCCAGCAGCTTGATAGGGAGCTCCTACAATGAGCAGTTCTTC. This gives the protein CASSLIGSSYNEQFF.

The count of this clone is one. This chain links TRBV3-1 (or the pseudogene TRBV3-2) with TRBJ2-2, with a tentative D call TRBD1 (5 bases). The CDR3 runs 14 residues. CDR1 is LGHDT and CDR2 is YNNKEL in the germline V gene (reference sequence). V lost 4 bases, J lost 2 bases, and 8 bases lay in between. The CDR3 sequence is CASSLDINTGELFF. In DNA, the CDR3 is TGTGCCAGCAGCCTGGACATAAACACCGGGGAGCTGTTTTTT.

The V gene is TRBV20-1, the J gene TRBJ1-5; TRBD1 matches 9 bases. V lost 3 bases to trimming and J lost 0 bases; unmatched junction nucleotides: 9. Germline V gene data show CDR1 as DFQATT and CDR2 as SNEGSKA (reference sequence). This CDR3 has 17 residues. CDR3 protein: CSASDGTGLYSNQPQHF. CDR3 nucleotides: TGCAGTGCTAGTGACGGGACAGGGTTGTATAGCAATCAGCCCCAGCATTTT.

This chain links TRBV11-2 with TRBJ2-7; D uncertain. Germline V lookup: CDR1 SGHAT, CDR2 FQNNGV. Between the trimmed V and J ends, which lost 1 base and 2 bases, there was a span of 9 bases. The CDR3 extends over 14 amino acids. CDR3 nucleotides: TGTGCCAGCAGCTTAGGTCCGGGTACCTACGAGCAGTACTTC. It specifies CASSLGPGTYEQYF.

This chain links TRBV7-2 with TRBJ1-5, with TRBD1 matching over 7 bases. Per germline, CDR1 SGHTA and CDR2 FQGNSA. Unmatched junction bases numbered 8, after V lost 1 base and J lost 5 bases. This CDR3 region has 16 residues. The CDR3 region is CASSLEVEGTDQPQHF. The CDR3 DNA follows: TGTGCCAGCAGCTTAGAAGTAGAAGGGACAGATCAGCCCCAGCATTTT.

This clone occurred once. The same CDR3 can be traced to other DNA sequences in this sample. The chain carries TRBV3-1 (or the pseudogene TRBV3-2) and TRBJ2-3; 9 bases agree with TRBD2. Germline values: CDR1 LGHDT, CDR2 YNNKEL (reference sequence). This CDR3 has 15 residues. V lost 2 bases and J lost 2; bases outside the gene matches: 2. This CDR3 is CASSQLAGITDTQYF. CDR3 DNA: TGTGCCAGCAGCCAACTAGCGGGGATCACAGATACGCAGTATTTT.

V usage is TRBV7-9 and J usage is TRBJ1-1; 7 bases align to TRBD1. Trimming removed 4 bases from V and 8 bases from J; junction bases left unmatched: 10. CDR1 and CDR2 (germline): SEHNR, FQNEAQ (reference sequence). The CDR3 has 14 residues. CDR3 coding DNA: TGTGCCAGCAGCTATAATGCGGGACAGCCGGAAGCTTTCTTT. Translated, it gives CASSYNAGQPEAFF.

Turning to this clone: One junction end disagrees with the germline gene, perhaps due to a read error. The rearrangement links TRBV6-5 to TRBJ1-5; a weak D match, TRBD1 (6 bases). In germline, CDR1 is MNHEY, CDR2 SVGAGI. The CDR3 has 12 amino acids. The CDR3 DNA reads as TGTGCCAGCACCAACCCCTGGACAGCTACTAATTTT. Translating it yields CASTNPWTATNF.

This clone appeared a few times. The genes are TRBV11-3 and TRBJ2-1; D is possibly TRBD1 (5 bases). Germline CDR1 reads SGHNT; CDR2 reads YENEEA. V was trimmed by 2 bases and J by 0 bases, leaving 5 bases between them. The CDR3 runs 14 residues. The CDR3 region has the DNA TGTGCCAGCAGCTTAAGGGGCTCCTACAATGAGCAGTTCTTC. This sequence encodes CASSLRGSYNEQFF.